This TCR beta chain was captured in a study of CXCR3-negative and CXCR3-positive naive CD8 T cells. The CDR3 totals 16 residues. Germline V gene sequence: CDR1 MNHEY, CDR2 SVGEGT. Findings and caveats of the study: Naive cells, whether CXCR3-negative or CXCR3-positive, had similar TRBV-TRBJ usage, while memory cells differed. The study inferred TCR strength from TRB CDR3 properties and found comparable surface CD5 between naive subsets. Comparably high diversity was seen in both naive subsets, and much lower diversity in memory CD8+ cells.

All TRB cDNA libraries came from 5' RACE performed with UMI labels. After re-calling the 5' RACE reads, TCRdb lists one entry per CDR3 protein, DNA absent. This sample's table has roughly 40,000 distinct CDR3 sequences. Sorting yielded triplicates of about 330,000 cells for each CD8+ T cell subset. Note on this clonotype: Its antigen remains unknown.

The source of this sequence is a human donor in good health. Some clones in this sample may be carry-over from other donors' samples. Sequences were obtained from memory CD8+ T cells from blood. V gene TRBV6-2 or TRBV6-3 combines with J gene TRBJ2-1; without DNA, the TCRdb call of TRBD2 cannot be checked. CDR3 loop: CASSGQGLDFYNEQFF.